This T cell receptor beta chain was documented in a study of early T cells in non-severe SARS-CoV-2 infection. Points from the study as a whole: VDJdb matching favored anti-spike CD8 responses, missing private and CD4 specificities.

About this clonotype: Its antigen is unknown.

Germline V gives CDR1 SEHNR, CDR2 FQNEAQ (reference sequence). The V gene lost 7 bases and the J gene lost 4 bases, with 16 bases spanning the gap. This CDR3 region has 14 residues. Individually, cDNA molecules had unique molecular identifiers attached to them. TCRdb reprocessed the 5' RACE reads via MiXCR and lists one record per CDR3 protein. Seen here are some 64,000 distinct CDR3 sequences, less than 15% observed once, and the top ten hold 8% to 10%. Sequencing used whole blood. The clonotype was recovered from an adult who was a healthcare worker with PCR-confirmed SARS-CoV-2 infection or an uninfected control (not recorded which). The chain is built from TRBV7-9 and TRBJ1-2; possible D gene TRBD1, 6 bases. CDR3 DNA sequence: TGTGCCAGCATCCCGACAGGAGGTGCCTATGGCTACACCTTC. It yields the protein CASIPTGGAYGYTF.